This T cell receptor (beta chain) emerged from a study of CD4 T cells in relation to SARS-CoV-2 and coronaviruses. This clone appeared a single time. The antigen is undetermined. Trimming removed 10 bases from V and 5 bases from J, with 18 bases in between. Looked up from germline, CDR1 is SGHTA and CDR2 is FQGTGA. The CDR3 is 14 amino acids. Before the COVID-19 pandemic, during about 2011-2019, CD4+ T cells were taken from unexposed donors. CD4+ T cells were isolated from the cells after around 9 days of culture. Libraries were prepared by immunoSEQ multiplex PCR; TCRdb keeps only in-frame clonotypes and omits some of them. Of about 20,000 clones listed, 60% to 85% were seen once; the top ten hold about a sixth.

This sequence joins TRBV7-3 and TRBJ2-1, with a possible D match to TRBD2 (5 bases). Material: CD4+ T cells from PBMCs, cultured in vitro. This sequence was found in a human donor in good health. In DNA form, the CDR3 reads TGTGCCACCCAGCCCGCCGAGGGAAACAATGAGCAGTTCTTC. Amino acids: CATQPAEGNNEQFF.